Given below is one TCR beta chain in context. This clonotype was found many times. Its antigen remains undetermined. Base qualities are not provided; no much larger clone lies one nucleotide away. Hyperthyroidism patients were aged 18 to 65 years and newly diagnosed, with disease duration of less than 2 months. Patients with uncontrolled infections, other autoimmune diseases, pregnancy or lactation were excluded. Diagnoses were established on the basis of clinical symptoms, serum thyroxine and TRAb, thyroid ultrasound, and orbital computed tomography. Blood from progressor patients was collected at the time of first diagnosis with hyperthyroidism, before any ophthalmopathy symptoms had appeared. PBMCs were separated from 10 ml of fresh peripheral blood using Ficoll-Paque density gradient centrifugation. Progressor patients were first diagnosed with Graves' hyperthyroidism and then developed ophthalmopathy during follow-up. Total RNA was extracted using Trizol reagent, and RNA quality was assessed on an Agilent 2100 Bioanalyzer.

The data were taken from a study of T cells in Graves' hyperthyroidism and ophthalmopathy (dated by TCRdb to 2018 to 2020). About the full investigation: Peripheral blood was sampled at the time of initial diagnosis, prior to any treatment. Whether ophthalmopathy could be predicted prospectively was tested in an independent validation cohort made up of roughly 19 hyperthyroidism patients plus 17 patients who later progressed to ophthalmopathy. Following sampling, methimazole starting at 30 mg daily was given to hyperthyroidism patients, and high-dose intravenous methylprednisolone was given to ophthalmopathy patients. The paper describes TCR Vbeta CDR3 sequencing of about 140 peripheral blood samples, made up of some 42 ophthalmopathy patients, around 78 hyperthyroidism patients and around 17 progressor patients. The study also compared thyroid tissue and blood T-cell repertoires from a handful of Graves' hyperthyroidism patients. A discovery cohort of about a hundred patients, roughly 45 with Graves' ophthalmopathy and over 55 with stable Graves' hyperthyroidism, was used to find distinguishing TCR V-J signatures. The roughly 100 discovery patients were randomly divided into training and test sets at a 7:3 ratio. The investigation overall reported the following: No statistical method was used to set the sample size in advance, and investigators knew the group allocation. Ophthalmopathy was separated from stable hyperthyroidism by a 13 V-J signature model, with 87.88% sensitivity and about 84% specificity obtained in cross-validation and 80%/75% obtained in testing. In validation, the model predicted progression to ophthalmopathy with over 65% sensitivity and around 72% specificity, a median of roughly seven months before onset. Most expanded thyroid clonotypes (frequency above 0.001) were also detected in blood, a finding suggesting that blood repertoires may reflect thyroid immune responses.

The germline V gene supplies CDR1 SGHRS and CDR2 YFSETQ. The CDR3 spans 16 residues, from the cysteine through the phenylalanine. Just the 48-base CDR3 DNA is kept, in frame starting at base 1. V has 0 bases trimmed and J has 7 bases trimmed; junction bases matching no gene number 9. The TCR beta CDR3 regions were amplified from RNA transcripts. The first round of RT-PCR for the TCR CDR3 was performed with the HTBI primer set and the Qiagen OneStep RT-PCR kit. Libraries were constructed in a second round of multiplex PCR, after which size selection and purification were carried out. Paired-end sequencing of the libraries was performed with 100 bp reads on an Illumina HiSeq2000. The original methods were these. SOAPnuke was used to process the raw data, throwing out any read that contained adapters or uncalled bases, had a mean Phred below 15, or lacked an exact constant-primer or identifier match. COPE v1.2.5 was used to merge the high-quality paired reads, and each unique nucleotide sequence was defined as a clonotype. MiTCR v1.1 was used to align clonotypes to the IMGT TRBV, TRBD and TRBJ reference segments. The analysis included only V-J combinations with a frequency above 0.0001, which together covered 99% to 99.2% of the repertoires. A TCS score was defined as the ratio between F50 (clonal expansion) and ExV (chaos), using BLOSUM62-based TCRdist between CDR3 peptides within each V-J. Welch's t-statistics and random forest reduced roughly 530 V-J features to 13, which were used in a naive Bayes classifier (R e1071). The public reads were reanalyzed by TCRdb: fastp trimming at Q25, MiXCR alignment, in-frame beta chains only. Every CDR3 protein is listed once, alongside the most common genes and DNA of its rows. TCRdb, not the authors, supplied the V and J calls. A total of around 300,000 distinct CDR3 sequences appear in this sample, around 15% of them only once. Jointly, the top ten make up about 33% of the sample.

The sequencing sample was made of blood. The TCR originated in a woman aged 45-65 years with Graves' hyperthyroidism that later progressed to Graves' ophthalmopathy. The rearrangement combines TRBV5-1 with TRBJ2-1, with 8 central nucleotides matching TRBD1. The base sequence is TGCGCCAGCAGCTTGGCCCCTGGACAGGGAGCGAATGAGCAGTTCTTC. Translated, this gives CASSLAPGQGANEQFF. With all but the CDR3 taken from the reference TRBV5-1 and TRBJ2-1 genes, the full variable domain is: KAGVTQTPRYLIKTRGQQVTLSCSPISGHRSVSWYQQTPGQGLQFLFEYFSETQRNKGNFPGRFSGRQFSNSRSEMNVSTLELGDSALYLCASSLAPGQGANEQFFGPGTRLTVL.